Sequencing of this T cell receptor beta chain was carried out in a study of cytomegalovirus exposure and HLA in healthy donors. Points from the study as a whole: When a later analysis was performed, an Asian-associated ancestry cluster reportedly had fewer N-insertions than the approximately 600-donor mean. What a later analysis showed was that several of the most significant clusters appeared linked to common viral pathogens. The analysis excluded some indistinguishable V segments, including TRBV6-2 and TRBV6-3. As confirmed in vitro, a few CMV-associated chains were specific for CMV antigens.

Germline loops: CDR1 MNHEY, CDR2 SVGAGI. CDR3 length: 15 amino acids. Deletions cut 4 bases from V and 6 bases from J, with 16 bases between. With 60 Vbeta and 13 Jbeta primers, the PCR was carried out. Produced via immunoSEQ multiplex PCR; TCRdb's table is partial and in-frame only. The repertoire consists of 80,000 to 100,000 clones, with 55% to 75% occurring once and the leading ten covering 2% to 2.5%. As concerns this clone: Its antigen is not known.

The sample was PBMCs. The V and J genes are TRBV6-5 and TRBJ2-1, with no clear D. This TCR came from a man aged 45-60 years in good health and CMV-seronegative. CDR3 DNA sequence: TGTGCCAGCAGTTCACGGAGAGGCAGCGTCAATGAGCAGTTCTTC. Translating it yields CASSSRRGSVNEQFF.